This T cell receptor beta chain was captured by sequencing in a study of T cell responses to AZD1222 COVID-19 vaccine. General study findings and limits: Vaccine-associated CD4 TCRs ranged over spike, dominating at 160-218 and 743-854. It was only after the peak T cell response that any repertoires were sampled.

The data were produced by immunoSEQ multiplex PCR, yet TCRdb's version contains in-frame clones alone and is incomplete. The table has more than 95,000 clones, 85% to 90% seen once. The CDR3 contains 13 residues. From germline, CDR1 is SGHTA and CDR2 FQGNSA. V lost 8 bases and J 2 bases, leaving 13 bases between the germline ends. As to this clone: The antigen is undetermined.

The clonotype was recovered from an adult in good health. Sequencing used peripheral blood, obtained on day 0 of MenACWY control vaccination. This chain links TRBV7-2 with TRBJ2-7; D remains ambiguous. CDR3 residues: CASSIRAPYEQYF. The DNA of the CDR3 is TGTGCCAGCTCGATCAGAGCGCCCTACGAGCAGTACTTC.